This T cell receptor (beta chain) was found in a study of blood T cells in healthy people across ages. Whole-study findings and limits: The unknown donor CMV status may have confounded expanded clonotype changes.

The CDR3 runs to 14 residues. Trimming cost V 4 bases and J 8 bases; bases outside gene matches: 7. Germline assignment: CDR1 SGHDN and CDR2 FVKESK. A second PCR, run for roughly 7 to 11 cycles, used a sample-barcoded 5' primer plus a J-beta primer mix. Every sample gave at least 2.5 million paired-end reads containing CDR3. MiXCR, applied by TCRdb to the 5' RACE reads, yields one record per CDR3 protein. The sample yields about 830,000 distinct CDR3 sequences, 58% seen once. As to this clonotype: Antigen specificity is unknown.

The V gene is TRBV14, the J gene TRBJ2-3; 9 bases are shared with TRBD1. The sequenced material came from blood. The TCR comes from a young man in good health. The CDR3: CASSLGQGRGTQYF. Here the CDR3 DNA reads TGTGCCAGCAGCCTGGGACAGGGAAGGGGTACGCAGTATTTT.